This T cell receptor (beta chain) was recorded in a study of blood T cell repertoires in COVID-19. Clones were sequenced by immunoSEQ multiplex PCR, and TCRdb holds only the in-frame ones, with some missing. The sample includes approximately 260,000 clones, approximately 84% of them seen just once. This CDR3 has 12 amino acids. The V gene's germline CDR1 is LNHDA and CDR2 SQIVND (reference sequence). Trimming removed 1 base from V and 6 bases from J, with 4 bases in between. This clonotype originated in a human donor in a cohort sampled during active COVID-19. This sequence joins TRBV19 and TRBJ2-1; D is undetermined. Material: peripheral blood. The CDR3 sequence: CASSIGANEQFF. The CDR3 bases are TGTGCCAGTAGTATAGGGGCCAATGAGCAGTTCTTC.